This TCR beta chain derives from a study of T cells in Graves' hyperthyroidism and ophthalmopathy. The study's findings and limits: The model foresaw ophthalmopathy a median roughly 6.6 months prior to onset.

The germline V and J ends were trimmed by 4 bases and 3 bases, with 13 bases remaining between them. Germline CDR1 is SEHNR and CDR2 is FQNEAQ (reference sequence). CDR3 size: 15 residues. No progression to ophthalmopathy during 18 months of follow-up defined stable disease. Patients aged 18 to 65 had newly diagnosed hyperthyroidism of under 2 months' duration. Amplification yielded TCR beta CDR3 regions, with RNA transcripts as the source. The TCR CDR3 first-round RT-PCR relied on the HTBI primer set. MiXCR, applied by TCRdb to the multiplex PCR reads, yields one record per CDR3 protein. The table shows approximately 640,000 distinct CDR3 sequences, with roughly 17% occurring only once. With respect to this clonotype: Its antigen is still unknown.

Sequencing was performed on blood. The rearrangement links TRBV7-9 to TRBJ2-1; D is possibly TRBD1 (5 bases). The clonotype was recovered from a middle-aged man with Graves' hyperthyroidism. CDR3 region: CASSSGIVYYNEQFF. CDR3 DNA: TGTGCCAGCAGCTCAGGGATAGTCTACTACAATGAGCAGTTCTTC.